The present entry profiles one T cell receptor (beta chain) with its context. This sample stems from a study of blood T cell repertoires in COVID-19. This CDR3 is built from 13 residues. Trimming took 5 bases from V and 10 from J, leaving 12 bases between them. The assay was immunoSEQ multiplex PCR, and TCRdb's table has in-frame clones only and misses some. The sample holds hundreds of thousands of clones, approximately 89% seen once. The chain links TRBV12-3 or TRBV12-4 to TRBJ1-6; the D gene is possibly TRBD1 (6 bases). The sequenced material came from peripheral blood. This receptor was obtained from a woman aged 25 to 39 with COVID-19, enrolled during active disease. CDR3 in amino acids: CASSPIRGSPLHF. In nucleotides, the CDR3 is TGTGCCAGCAGTCCTATAAGGGGGTCACCCCTCCACTTT.